The 25 T cell receptor beta chains listed next were all sequenced from one sample in a study of T cells in Graves' hyperthyroidism and ophthalmopathy. Amplified regions were TCR beta CDR3 sequences from RNA transcripts. An initial round of RT-PCR targeting the TCR CDR3 relied on the HTBI primer set. Each CDR3 protein gets one entry after TCRdb re-called the multiplex PCR reads with MiXCR. Here the sample spans roughly 420,000 distinct CDR3 sequences, roughly 14% being singletons. The sequenced material came from blood. These receptors were obtained from a woman aged 18 to 35 with Graves' hyperthyroidism.

The sample holds many counts of this clonotype. CDR3 sequence (DNA): TGCAGCGTTGCACAGGGTTGGGACGCCATTCAGTACTTC. Its translation is CSVAQGWDAIQYF. The chain links TRBV29-1 to TRBJ2-4; a possible D gene is TRBD1 (6 bases). V was pared by 4 bases and J by 9 bases, with 16 bases between. The CDR3 sequence is 13 residues long. Germline values: CDR1 SQVTM, CDR2 ANQGSEA.

A note on this clonotype: A much larger clone lies a single base off, so this may be a read error. The rearrangement links TRBV7-8 to TRBJ2-3; tentative D call: TRBD2 (5 bases). There are 13 residues in the CDR3. Germline CDR1 and CDR2: SGHVS and FQNEAQ. DNA for the CDR3: TGTTCCAGCAGGTTTAGTGATAGCGCAGCGCAGTATTTT. This gives the protein CSSRFSDSAAQYF.

CDR3 in amino acids: CASTLQGQASPYGYEQYF. The DNA for the CDR3 is TGCGCCAGCACCCTCCAGGGCCAAGCGTCCCCCTATGGTTACGAGCAGTACTTC. The gene calls are TRBV5-1 and TRBJ2-7; TRBD1 might be the D (5 bases). V lost 6 bases and J lost 4, with 29 bases in between. Germline V gives CDR1 SGHRS, CDR2 YFSETQ. The CDR3 is made up of 18 amino acids.

The rearrangement joins TRBV5-8 to TRBJ2-2, with 14 bases aligning to TRBD2. Trimming took 6 bases from V and 0 from J; bases not matched to a gene: 7. The CDR3 is made up of 18 amino acids. The germline V gene has CDR1 SGHTS and CDR2 YDEGEE. DNA for the CDR3: TGTGCCAGCACCCCATCGACTAGCGGGGGGGCGAACACCGGGGAGCTGTTTTTT. This codes for CASTPSTSGGANTGELFF.

Many counts were recorded for this clonotype. The chain carries TRBV28 and TRBJ2-6, with D perhaps being TRBD1 or TRBD2 (5 bases each). This CDR3 is 17 amino acids long. Germline CDR1 and CDR2: MDHEN and SYDVKM. The V end was cut by 7 bases, the J end by 0 bases, with 16 bases between. CDR3 residues: CASMGRGRLSGANVLTF. CDR3 nucleotide sequence: TGTGCCAGCATGGGACGGGGCAGGCTCTCTGGGGCCAACGTCCTGACTTTC.

The gene calls are TRBV5-4 and TRBJ2-2, with D perhaps matching TRBD1 (6 bases). The germline gives CDR1 SGHNT, CDR2 YYREEE (reference sequence). The germline V and J ends were trimmed by 2 bases and 2 bases, with 13 bases remaining between them. The CDR3 sequence is 16 residues long. CDR3 region: CASSLRTDPNTGELFF. CDR3 coding DNA: TGTGCCAGCAGCTTAAGGACAGATCCAAACACCGGGGAGCTGTTTTTT. Filled out from reference TRBV5-4 and TRBJ2-2, the complete variable domain reads ETGVTQSPTHLIKTRGQQVTLRCSSQSGHNTVSWYQQALGQGPQFIFQYYREEENGRGNFPPRFSGLQFPNYSSELNVNALELDDSALYLCASSLRTDPNTGELFFGEGSRLTVL.

This clonotype was seen only a few times. J is TRBJ1-5 and V is TRBV5-5; TRBD1 aligns across 7 bases. V shed 0 bases, J shed 3 bases, and the junction held 6 bases outside the gene matches. The length of the CDR3 is 16 residues. The V gene's germline CDR1 is SGHKS and CDR2 YYEKEE (reference sequence). CDR3 sequence: CASSLVAGGINQPQHF. The DNA for the CDR3 is TGTGCCAGCAGCTTGGTCGCAGGGGGTATCAATCAGCCCCAGCATTTT.

There are many counts of this clonotype. This sequence joins TRBV10-3 and TRBJ2-7; 9 nucleotides match TRBD1. Germline V lookup: CDR1 ENHRY, CDR2 SYGVKD. Trimming at V came to 7 bases and at J to 7 bases, leaving 8 bases not matched to a gene. The CDR3 runs to 13 residues. In DNA form, the CDR3 reads TGTGCCATCATGGGGACAGGGACGGGAGAGCAGTACTTC. It encodes CAIMGTGTGEQYF.

At least ten counts were recorded for this clonotype. This chain joins TRBV27 and TRBJ2-1; D remains ambiguous. The CDR3 runs to 14 residues. Per the germline V gene, CDR1 is MNHEY and CDR2 is SMNVEV (reference sequence). The V and J ends lost 6 bases and 0 bases respectively, with 9 bases between them. The DNA for the CDR3 is TGTGCCAGCAGGCGCCTGGACTCCTACAATGAGCAGTTCTTC. It specifies CASRRLDSYNEQFF.

This clonotype was detected once. This may be a read error: a much more frequent sequence differs by one nucleotide. Given the absence of the conserved phenylalanine or tryptophan at the CDR3 end, a read error is likely. The J gene is TRBJ2-3, the V gene TRBV7-3, with 12 bases lining up with TRBD2. CDR1 is SGHTA and CDR2 is FQGTGA in the germline V gene. Trimming removed 1 base from V and 0 bases from J; junction bases left unmatched: 5. The CDR3 consists of 18 residues. The CDR3 bases are TGTGCCAGCAGCTTAAGGCCTAGCGGGGGGGCTAGCACAGATACGCAGTATTCT. Its translation is CASSLRPSGGASTDTQYS.

This clonotype has a handful of counts. The rearrangement links TRBV14 to TRBJ2-1; 7 bases line up with TRBD1. The germline CDR1 and CDR2 sequences are SGHDN and FVKESK. V was pared by 3 bases and J by 2 bases, with 10 bases of the junction left unmatched. The CDR3 length is 17 residues. CDR3 DNA: TGTGCCAGCAGCCAGTGGGCCCGAAGGGGGCCCTACAATGAGCAGTTCTTC. The encoded protein is CASSQWARRGPYNEQFF. Supplemented by reference TRBV14 and TRBJ2-1, the full variable domain reads EAGVTQFPSHSVIEKGQTVTLRCDPISGHDNLYWYRRVMGKEIKFLLHFVKESKQDESGMPNNRFLAERTGGTYSTLKVQPAELEDSGVYFCASSQWARRGPYNEQFFGPGTRLTVL.

The chain uses TRBV6-5 and TRBJ1-1, with D hard to call. CDR1 MNHEY and CDR2 SVGAGI come from the germline V gene. The CDR3 has 14 residues. V was cut by 3 bases and J by 1 base, with 9 bases left in between. In DNA form, the CDR3 reads TGTGCCAGCAGTTATCTCAACACGAACACTGAAGCTTTCTTT. Its protein product is CASSYLNTNTEAFF.

The CDR3 DNA sequence: TGTGCCAGCAGCTTAGGTCGGAGTGCTGGCCCTAATGAAAAACTGTTTTTT. Encoded protein: CASSLGRSAGPNEKLFF. The chain carries TRBV7-2 and TRBJ1-4; D is uncertain. V lost 1 base to trimming and J lost 3 bases, with 15 bases between them. This CDR3 contains 17 residues. CDR1 is SGHTA and CDR2 is FQGNSA in the germline V gene. The full variable domain, in which reference TRBV7-2 and TRBJ1-4 provide the parts outside the CDR3, is GAGVSQSPSNKVTEKGKDVELRCDPISGHTALYWYRQSLGQGLEFLIYFQGNSAPDKSGLPSDRFSAERTGGSVSTLTIQRTQQEDSAVYLCASSLGRSAGPNEKLFFGSGTQLSVL.

In this sample, this clonotype turned up many times. The J gene is TRBJ1-1, the V gene TRBV4-3, with D uncertain. This CDR3 spans 13 amino acids. Germline V gene lookup returns CDR1 LGHNA and CDR2 YSLEER. Trimming shortened V by 0 bases and J by 3 bases, and 5 bases separated the two germline ends. The CDR3 bases are TGCGCCAGCAGCCAAGACGCATACACTGAAGCTTTCTTT. As protein: CASSQDAYTEAFF.

This clonotype has a count of ten or more. The CDR3 here is CASTGGAGFSYNEQFF. Written as DNA, the CDR3 is TGTGCCAGCACCGGGGGGGCGGGATTCTCCTACAATGAGCAGTTCTTC. The chain has TRBV11-1 and TRBJ2-1, with TRBD2 identical over 8 bases. J lost 0 bases, V lost 7 bases, and 8 bases had no gene match. Germline values: CDR1 SGHAT, CDR2 FQDESV (reference sequence). CDR3 length equals 16 residues.

The chain carries TRBV2 and TRBJ2-4; 10 bases line up with TRBD1. With 4 bases clipped from V and 4 bases from J, the junction kept 1 base outside the gene matches. This CDR3 is 14 amino acids long. CDR1 is SNHLY and CDR2 is FYNNEI in the germline V gene. CDR3 sequence reads: CASSGGQGKNIQYF. The CDR3 DNA reads as TGTGCCAGCAGTGGGGGACAGGGGAAAAACATTCAGTACTTC.

This clonotype was observed many times. V and J are TRBV6-1 and TRBJ2-7; D is unclear. Germline CDR1 MNHNS, CDR2 SASEGT. V was cut by 0 bases and J by 0 bases, with 9 bases left in between. The CDR3 is 15 residues long. In DNA, the CDR3 is TGTGCCAGCAGTGAAGCGCAAAACTTCTCCTACGAGCAGTACTTC. Protein: CASSEAQNFSYEQYF.

The gene calls are TRBV28 and TRBJ2-3, with a tentative D call TRBD2 (6 bases). Deletions cut 3 bases from V and 3 bases from J, with 10 bases between. Germline-derived CDR1 and CDR2 are MDHEN and SYDVKM. The length of the CDR3 is 14 residues. The CDR3 spells CASSFHGRTDTQYF. Here the CDR3 DNA reads TGTGCCAGCAGTTTTCACGGGAGAACAGATACGCAGTATTTT.

Many counts were recorded for this clonotype. The chain combines TRBV7-8 with TRBJ1-4, with D possibly TRBD1 on 6 matching bases. The CDR3 sequence is 17 residues long. Germline V gene data show CDR1 as SGHVS and CDR2 as FQNEAQ. The ends were cut back, 0 bases at V and 7 bases at J, with 18 bases in the middle. The CDR3 bases are TGTGCCAGCAGCTTAGCGCCTGGGGGGCTAGGGAGTGAAAAACTGTTTTTT. Translated: CASSLAPGGLGSEKLFF.

This clonotype has at least ten counts. V usage is TRBV14 and J usage is TRBJ1-1, with D uncertain. Trimming took off 1 base at V and 4 bases at J, with 10 bases between the two ends. Germline V gives CDR1 SGHDN, CDR2 FVKESK. The CDR3 loop spans 14 amino acids. In DNA form, the CDR3 reads TGTGCCAGCAGCCAAGCGAGGCGAGTCACTGAAGCTTTCTTT. Its translation: CASSQARRVTEAFF.

This clonotype was counted between two and nine times. In DNA, the CDR3 is TGTGCCAGCAGCTTAGGCTACAGGGGGTCTGGTGGGGCCAACGTCCTGACTTTC. Protein: CASSLGYRGSGGANVLTF. This chain links TRBV11-2 with TRBJ2-6, with 8 bases fitting TRBD1. Germline CDR1 SGHAT, CDR2 FQNNGV. This CDR3 comprises 18 residues. V dropped 1 base and J dropped 3; count of bases not matched to a gene: 8.

Ten or more counts support this clonotype. The chain combines TRBV20-1 with TRBJ1-5, with D perhaps TRBD1 (5 bases). Germline V lookup: CDR1 DFQATT, CDR2 SNEGSKA (reference sequence). The length of the CDR3 is 17 residues. The germline V and J ends were trimmed by 5 bases and 0 bases, with 20 bases remaining between them. Here the CDR3 reads CSALSRAKALSNQPQHF. CDR3 DNA sequence: TGCAGTGCTCTTTCCAGGGCTAAGGCTCTTAGCAATCAGCCCCAGCATTTT.

This clonotype has a count of ten or more. The chain recombines TRBV11-2 with TRBJ1-5, with D perhaps TRBD1 (5 bases). The V end was cut by 0 bases, the J end by 6 bases, with 9 bases between. Germline V lookup: CDR1 SGHAT, CDR2 FQNNGV. The CDR3 length is 14 residues. The CDR3 loop reads CASSLEAQGQPQHF. DNA of the CDR3: TGTGCCAGCAGCTTAGAAGCCCAGGGTCAGCCCCAGCATTTT.

The V call is TRBV7-2, the J call TRBJ1-5, with D maybe TRBD1 (6 bases). CDR1 and CDR2 (germline): SGHTA, FQGNSA. V shed 1 base and J shed 3 bases, with 13 bases lying between them. The length of the CDR3 is 16 residues. The CDR3 loop reads CASSLGGGAYNQPQHF. The CDR3 DNA reads as TGTGCCAGCAGCTTAGGCGGGGGGGCGTACAATCAGCCCCAGCATTTT. Filled out from reference TRBV7-2 and TRBJ1-5, the complete variable domain reads GAGVSQSPSNKVTEKGKDVELRCDPISGHTALYWYRQSLGQGLEFLIYFQGNSAPDKSGLPSDRFSAERTGGSVSTLTIQRTQQEDSAVYLCASSLGGGAYNQPQHFGDGTRLSIL.

This clonotype was seen ten or more times. V and J are TRBV6-1 and TRBJ2-5; D uncertain. The CDR3 contains 13 residues. Germline V CDR1 and CDR2: MNHNS, SASEGT. V dropped 8 bases and J dropped 2 bases, with 12 bases sitting between them. CDR3 coding DNA: TGTGCCAGCTCAAGGACCCGACAAGAGACCCAGTACTTC. This codes for CASSRTRQETQYF.